Each of the 4 T cell receptor beta chains below was sequenced from the same sample in a study of blood T cell repertoires in COVID-19. Using immunoSEQ multiplex PCR, the repertoire was profiled, and TCRdb retains in-frame clones only, with some absent. The sample has 200,000 or so clones, around 85% seen once. Sample: peripheral blood. The source of these receptors is a human donor with active or convalescent COVID-19. The donor label of this sample is uncertain.

The chain is built from TRBV6-5 and TRBJ2-3, with D maybe TRBD2 (7 bases). The CDR3 extends over 15 amino acids. The V gene's germline CDR1 is MNHEY and CDR2 SVGAGI. Trimming removed 7 bases from V and 3 bases from J, with 17 bases in between. CDR3 amino acids: CASTSRGATTDTQYF. The CDR3 coding sequence is TGTGCCAGCACCAGCCGGGGGGCGACGACAGATACGCAGTATTTT.

This chain connects TRBV29-1 to TRBJ2-7, with a possible D match to TRBD1 (5 bases). The length of the CDR3 is 13 residues. V was cut by 4 bases and J by 5 bases, with 15 bases left in between. CDR1 is SQVTM, CDR2 ANQGSEA, per germline. The CDR3 DNA reads as TGCAGCGTTGTCCGGCAGGGTGACCACGAGCAGTACTTC. It yields the protein CSVVRQGDHEQYF.

The chain employs TRBV19 and TRBJ2-5, with D unresolved. In germline, CDR1 is LNHDA, CDR2 SQIVND (reference sequence). CDR3 size: 13 residues. The ends were cut back, 1 base at V and 0 bases at J, with 3 bases in the middle. The CDR3 loop is CASSIAYQETQYF. CDR3 DNA: TGTGCCAGTAGTATAGCTTACCAAGAGACCCAGTACTTC.

The chain carries TRBV27 and TRBJ1-1; perhaps TRBD1 as D (5 bases). There are 13 residues in the CDR3. The V end lost 6 bases, the J end lost 3 bases, and 11 bases lay between the germline ends. From germline, CDR1 is MNHEY and CDR2 SMNVEV (reference sequence). The CDR3 is CASSWGGHTEAFF. CDR3 in DNA: TGTGCCAGCAGCTGGGGCGGACACACTGAAGCTTTCTTT.